The rows below give T cell receptor beta chains drawn from one sample of a study of T cell repertoires in cytomegalovirus infection. Their cognate antigens are unknown. TCRdb re-called the reads with MiXCR, one entry per CDR3 protein. The sample lists 450,000 to 600,000 distinct CDR3 sequences, around 30% occurring once. This material consisted of cultured PBMCs, taken from culture after CMV antigen stimulation. These TCRs come from a human donor in good health (CMV status not recorded). Some clones in this sample may be carry-over from other donors' samples. Both conserved end residues are part of each CDR3. D genes are given only for firm matches. Rows give clone size only sometimes, using once, few, many, or a class for an expanded clone.

>TRBJ1-5|TRBV7-2|.|.
TGTGCCAGCAGCTTAGTTCACGGCAATCAGCCCCAGCATTTT
CASSLVHGNQPQHF
>TRBJ1-1|TRBV7-9|.|.
TGTGCCAGCAGCTTAAGCGGACATGGGAACACTGAAGCTTTCTTT
CASSLSGHGNTEAFF
>TRBJ2-5|TRBV24-1|few|.
TGTGCCACCAGTGACCATTTCGATGGGGGAGAGACCCAGTACTTC
CATSDHFDGGETQYF
>TRBJ1-5|TRBV7-2|once|.
TGTGCCAGCAGCTATCGTGCGGACTATAGCAATCAGCCCCAGCATTTT
CASSYRADYSNQPQHF
>TRBJ2-5|TRBV7-2|many|.
TGTGCCAGCAGCCCCCCAGGTGGGGGGGGCGGGGCCCAGTACTTC
CASSPPGGGGGAQYF
>TRBJ2-1|TRBV28|.|.
TGTGCCAGTTGGGGTCCGTACAATGAGCAGTTCTTC
CASWGPYNEQFF
>TRBJ1-2|TRBV29-1|.|.
TGCAGCGTCGGTGTAACGGGCGTCTATGGCTACACCTTC
CSVGVTGVYGYTF
>TRBJ1-5|TRBV28|.|.
TGTGCCCACGGGGGCTATAGCAATCAGCCCCAGCATTTT
CAHGGYSNQPQHF
>TRBJ1-1|TRBV6-8|.|.
TGTGCCACATCGGGACACCTGAAAACTGAAGCTTTCTTT
CATSGHLKTEAFF
>TRBJ2-4|TRBV7-9|many|TRBD2
TGTGCCAGCAGCGAAGAAGCCGAAAGACTAGCGGGTACACTAGCCAAAAACATTCAGTACTTC
CASSEEAERLAGTLAKNIQYF
>TRBJ2-2|TRBV11-3|few|.
TGTGCCAGCAGCTTCAGGGGGGCCGGGGAGCTGTTTTTT
CASSFRGAGELFF
>TRBJ1-5|TRBV19|.|.
TGTGCCAGTAGTATTCCCTCCGGGACGTCCGATCAGCCCCAGCATTTT
CASSIPSGTSDQPQHF
>TRBJ1-4|TRBV19|.|TRBD1
TGTGCCACCGGGACAGGGGATGAAAAACTGTTTTTT
CATGTGDEKLFF
>TRBJ1-4|TRBV10-3|few|.
TGTGCCATCAGTGCGAAAGGGGCAACTAATGAAAAACTGTTTTTT
CAISAKGATNEKLFF